This T cell receptor beta chain is from a study of T cell repertoires in cytomegalovirus infection (dated by TCRdb to between 2018 and 2020). With regard to the full study: The peptide stimulations were aimed at well-studied HLA-B-restricted epitopes as well as recently identified HLA-C-restricted CMV epitopes, whose presentation resists viral immunomodulation. The HLA type of each donor mattered for the analysis, because public TCR beta signatures pointed to carriage of CMV infection along with the matching HLA type.

This sample was sequenced with an Illumina HiSeq 1500. TCRdb's own reprocessing of the public reads used fastp at Q25 and MiXCR and kept productive beta chains. Rows matching on CDR3 protein sequence are summarized as one entry with the most common DNA and genes. The sample records about 920,000 distinct CDR3 sequences, approximately 31% of which are singletons. The top ten clones comprise roughly 13% of the sample. From a lookup of the germline V gene (reference sequence), CDR1 and CDR2 are SEHNR and FQNEAQ. V loses 5 bases, J loses 4 bases, and the germline ends lie 14 bases apart. Including cysteine and phenylalanine, the CDR3 has 14 amino acids. Just the 42-base CDR3 DNA is kept, in frame starting at base 1. Here is what the overall study found, with its caveats: Carriers of CMV infection plus the relevant HLA type were discriminated by the cumulative frequency of public TCR beta family members in the study cohort and in an independent roughly 320-donor cohort. The ex vivo response was dominated by HLA-C-restricted CMV-specific TCR beta clonotypes, which also provided the single most frequent clonotype in two of eight donors.

This clonotype was seen only a few times. What antigen it recognizes has not been identified. Per-nucleotide qualities are absent, and no much larger clonotype sits a single base away. The sample's treatment or condition, from its label and the paper: in vitro stimulation with specific CMV peptide epitopes to enrich CMV-specific T cells. This sequence originates from a human donor in good health (CMV status not recorded). Some clones in this sample may be carry-over from other donors' samples. The rearranged segments are TRBV7-9 and TRBJ1-1, with the D gene call left open. Sequencing used cultured CD8+ T cells from PBMCs, obtained from culture after CMV antigen stimulation. The CDR3 here reads CASSVGIWSTEAFF. The nucleotides read TGTGCCAGCAGCGTCGGGATCTGGAGCACTGAAGCTTTCTTT.